The 15 T cell receptor beta chains given below trace back to one sample, sequenced in a study of CDR3 diversity in severe acne. TCRdb called the PCR reads again in MiXCR, with one record for every CDR3 protein. The repertoire holds about 98,000 distinct CDR3 sequences, with roughly half as singletons. The sequenced sample was blood. All receptors derive from a male donor with acne.

This clonotype was recorded many times. A read error may account for a junction end that differs from germline. V usage is TRBV7-7 and J usage is TRBJ2-1, with a possible D match to TRBD1 (6 bases). There are 14 residues in the CDR3. The germline gives CDR1 SSHAT, CDR2 FNYEAQ (reference sequence). The CDR3 loop is CASSPSRGSGEQFF. CDR3 nucleotide sequence: TGTGCTAGCAGCCCAAGCAGGGGTAGTGGTGAGCAGTTCTTC. Using reference TRBV7-7 and TRBJ2-1 for the parts outside the CDR3, the full variable domain is GAGVSQSPRYKVTKRGQDVTLRCDPISSHATLYWYQQALGQGPEFLTYFNYEAQPDKSGLPSDRFSAERPEGSISTLTIQRTEQRDSAMYRCASSPSRGSGEQFFGPGTRLTVL.

This clonotype has a single count. A much larger clone differs from this one at a single base, so this may be a read error. The chain links TRBV19 to TRBJ1-1; 7 bases are a match to TRBD1. The V gene's germline CDR1 is LNHDA and CDR2 SQIVND (reference sequence). The CDR3 length is 13 residues. The CDR3 coding sequence is TGTGCCAGTAGTATTACAGGGGACACTGAAGCTCTCTTT. Translated, it gives CASSITGDTEALF.

This clonotype showed up many times. The rearrangement uses TRBV10-2 and TRBJ2-3; D is perhaps TRBD1 (7 bases). CDR3 length: 18 amino acids. Germline lookup yields CDR1 WSHSY and CDR2 SAAADI. Trimming took off 3 bases at V and 3 bases at J, with 22 bases between the two ends. In DNA form, the CDR3 reads TGCGCCAGCAGTGATCTCGCGCCTTCAGGGGGGAAGACAGATACGCAGTATTTT. Translating gives CASSDLAPSGGKTDTQYF.

The chain links TRBV20-1 to TRBJ2-3; 9 nucleotides line up with TRBD1. The V segment lost 7 bases and the J segment 6 bases; nucleotides outside the gene matches: 8. The germline V gene encodes CDR1 DFQATT and CDR2 SNEGSKA (reference sequence). The CDR3 spans 13 residues. CDR3 loop: CSDGGTGKDTQYF. CDR3 DNA sequence: TGCAGTGACGGGGGGACAGGGAAGGATACGCAGTATTTT.

This sequence joins TRBV25-1 and TRBJ2-5; 7 nucleotides line up with TRBD2. CDR3 length: 14 amino acids. Germline assignment: CDR1 MGHDK and CDR2 SYGVNS. Unmatched junction bases numbered 2, after V lost 1 base and J lost 3 bases. DNA for the CDR3: TGTGCCAGCAGTGAATTTGGGGGGGAAGAGACCCAGTACTTC. It is translated as CASSEFGGEETQYF.

This clonotype is termed medium-sized. The rearrangement joins TRBV20-1 to TRBJ2-2; TRBD2 matches at 9 bases. The junction had 9 bases not matched to a gene; V was cut back by 0 bases and J by 4 bases. The CDR3 extends over 17 amino acids. Germline CDR1 reads DFQATT; CDR2 reads SNEGSKA (reference sequence). CDR3 sequence: CSARDGGRAVSTGELFF. CDR3 in DNA: TGCAGTGCTAGAGATGGCGGGAGGGCAGTTAGCACCGGGGAGCTGTTTTTT.

The chain has TRBV20-1 and TRBJ1-4; a possible D gene is TRBD1 (5 bases). Trimming took off 3 bases at V and 4 bases at J, with 15 bases between the two ends. The CDR3 extends over 15 amino acids. Germline assignment: CDR1 DFQATT and CDR2 SNEGSKA (reference sequence). The CDR3 DNA reads TGCAGTGCTAGTGGAATAGCGGGACTTAATGAAAAACTGTTTTTT. Protein product: CSASGIAGLNEKLFF.

This clonotype has ten or more counts. The V call is TRBV10-1, the J call TRBJ2-7, with 14 bases that match TRBD2. The CDR3 extends over 14 amino acids. With V trimmed by 8 bases and J by 1 base, 1 base remained unmatched. CDR1 is WNHNN, CDR2 SYGVQD, per germline (reference sequence). Written as DNA, the CDR3 is TGCGCCAGCGGGACTAGCGGGAGTTCCTACGAGCAGTACTTC. Translated: CASGTSGSSYEQYF.

In its sample, this clonotype ranks as medium-sized (0.01 to 0.1%). The chain carries TRBV4-3 and TRBJ2-1, with 15 bases lining up with TRBD2. CDR3 length: 19 amino acids. The trim removed 5 bases at V and 7 bases at J, leaving 15 bases unmatched. Germline CDR1 reads LGHNA; CDR2 reads YSLEER. CDR3 region: CASSLGQGRTSGRVNEQFF. The DNA of the CDR3 is TGCGCCAGCAGCTTAGGACAGGGACGGACTAGCGGGAGGGTAAATGAGCAGTTCTTC.

V gene TRBV5-1 combines with J gene TRBJ2-5; the D call may be TRBD1 or TRBD2 (5 bases each). V dropped 3 bases and J dropped 1 base, with 13 bases sitting between them. The CDR3 is made up of 15 amino acids. Per the germline V gene, CDR1 is SGHRS and CDR2 is YFSETQ. CDR3 in DNA: TGCGCCAGCAGCTCCACCGGGACCGTCCAAGAGACCCAGTACTTC. Amino acids: CASSSTGTVQETQYF. The variable domain in full, completed from reference TRBV5-1 and TRBJ2-5, reads KAGVTQTPRYLIKTRGQQVTLSCSPISGHRSVSWYQQTPGQGLQFLFEYFSETQRNKGNFPGRFSGRQFSNSRSEMNVSTLELGDSALYLCASSSTGTVQETQYFGPGTRLLVL.

On this clonotype: A clone one base away is much larger, so this may be a read error. The chain carries TRBV2 and TRBJ2-2; tentative D call: TRBD2 (5 bases). The CDR3 runs 16 residues. Germline CDR1 is SNHLY and CDR2 is FYNNEI. The CDR3 here is CASSEEAVPNTGELSF. In DNA form, the CDR3 reads TGTGCCAGCAGTGAAGAAGCGGTACCGAACACCGGGGAGCTGTCTTTT.

The CDR3 nucleotides are TGTGCCAGCAGCTCGGAACCCCGGGACAGTCTCTATGGCTACACCTTC. This translates into CASSSEPRDSLYGYTF. This sequence joins TRBV9 and TRBJ1-2, with 7 bases aligning to TRBD1. J gave up 4 bases and V 4 bases, and 13 bases lay outside the gene matches. The CDR3 consists of 16 residues. Germline V gene lookup returns CDR1 SGDLS and CDR2 YYNGEE.

This chain links TRBV7-3 with TRBJ2-1, with 12 bases lining up with TRBD2. Germline V gene sequence: CDR1 SGHTA, CDR2 FQGTGA. The CDR3 covers 15 residues. J was trimmed by 7 bases and V by 8 bases; bases with no gene match: 9. The DNA for the CDR3 is TGTGCCAGCGGGTCCCTAGCGGGAGGGGGTAATGAGCAGTTCTTC. It is translated as CASGSLAGGGNEQFF.

This clonotype has ten or more counts. One junction end disagrees with the germline gene, perhaps due to a read error. The gene calls are TRBV19 and TRBJ2-1; D call uncertain. The germline gives CDR1 LNHDA, CDR2 SQIVND (reference sequence). CDR3 length equals 14 residues. The CDR3 loop reads CAGSIVPTYNEQFF. The CDR3 nucleotides read TGTGCCGGTAGTATAGTGCCTACCTACAATGAGCAGTTCTTC.

There are a few counts of this clonotype. The chain employs TRBV20-1 and TRBJ2-3; 14 positions match TRBD2. There are 17 residues in the CDR3. CDR1 is DFQATT and CDR2 is SNEGSKA in the germline V gene (reference sequence). The junction had 5 bases not matched to a gene; V was cut back by 2 bases and J by 1 base. The CDR3 region has the DNA TGCAGTGCTAGATCGGGACTAGCGGGAGAACGCACAGATACGCAGTATTTT. It encodes CSARSGLAGERTDTQYF.